Listed here are 28 T cell receptor beta chains from one sample, sequenced in a study of T cell responses to AZD1222 COVID-19 vaccine. Using immunoSEQ multiplex PCR, the repertoire was profiled, and TCRdb retains in-frame clones only, with some absent. The sample has 200,000 or so clones, about 90% seen once. The sequencing here drew on peripheral blood, taken on day 0 of AZD1222 vaccination. The receptors here all came from an adult in good health.

The rearrangement links TRBV10-3 to TRBJ2-1, with D maybe TRBD2 (6 bases). The CDR3 loop spans 15 amino acids. Deletions cut 0 bases from V and 2 bases from J, with 8 bases between. Germline lookup yields CDR1 ENHRY and CDR2 SYGVKD. The CDR3 nucleotides are TGTGCCATCAGTGAGTCGGGAGGTACCTACAATGAGCAGTTCTTC. Amino acids: CAISESGGTYNEQFF.

V and J are TRBV18 and TRBJ1-4; no definite D call. The V gene lost 3 bases and the J gene lost 3 bases, with 14 bases spanning the gap. The germline V gene has CDR1 KGHSH and CDR2 LQKENI. This CDR3 is built from 16 residues. The CDR3 is CASSPYTSSANEKLFF. The CDR3 DNA sequence: TGTGCCAGCTCACCTTATACAAGTAGCGCTAATGAAAAACTGTTTTTT. The whole variable domain, remainder taken from reference TRBV18 and TRBJ1-4, is NAGVMQNPRHLVRRRGQEARLRCSPMKGHSHVYWYRQLPEEGLKFMVYLQKENIIDESGMPKERFSAEFPKEGPSILRIQQVVRGDSAAYFCASSPYTSSANEKLFFGSGTQLSVL.

This CDR3 is CASSAQGAYPLHF. The CDR3 DNA sequence: TGTGCCAGCAGTGCCCAGGGGGCCTATCCCCTCCACTTT. This chain connects TRBV2 to TRBJ1-6; 8 positions match TRBD1. Germline V lookup: CDR1 SNHLY, CDR2 FYNNEI. V lost 4 bases, J lost 13 bases, and 6 bases stayed unmatched. The CDR3 runs 13 residues.

V is TRBV27 and J is TRBJ2-7, with 7 bases aligning to TRBD1. From germline, CDR1 is MNHEY and CDR2 SMNVEV (reference sequence). The CDR3 is 14 residues long. V shed 4 bases, J shed 6 bases, and the junction held 9 bases outside the gene matches. The CDR3 DNA is TGTGCCAGCAGTTCCATCAGGGGGTACTCCGAGCAGTACTTC. This sequence encodes CASSSIRGYSEQYF.

The gene calls are TRBV4-3 and TRBJ1-2; D gene uncertain. Germline CDR1 LGHNA, CDR2 YSLEER. The CDR3 sequence is 15 residues long. The germline V and J ends were trimmed by 0 bases and 1 base, with 9 bases remaining between them. The CDR3 bases are TGCGCCAGCAGCCAAGAACCCGGCTTTAACTATGGCTACACCTTC. Translating gives CASSQEPGFNYGYTF.

This clone was detected a few times. The chain combines TRBV2 with TRBJ1-5; maybe TRBD1 (5 bases). The CDR3 contains 15 residues. Germline V gives CDR1 SNHLY, CDR2 FYNNEI. The V end lost 7 bases, the J end lost 9 bases, and 22 bases lay between the germline ends. CDR3 in DNA: TGTGCCAGCACCACGATGGGGGGAAGGGATTCGCCCCAGCATTTT. Its translation is CASTTMGGRDSPQHF.

The chain joins TRBV6-5 to TRBJ2-5, with 9 bases fitting TRBD1. The length of the CDR3 is 15 residues. Losses at the gene ends were 0 bases for V and 3 bases for J; bases not matched to a gene: 2. CDR1 is MNHEY and CDR2 is SVGAGI in the germline V gene. In nucleotides, the CDR3 is TGTGCCAGCAGTTACTCGGGACAGGGTGAAGAGACCCAGTACTTC. It specifies CASSYSGQGEETQYF.

The genes are TRBV5-1 and TRBJ2-7; 9 bases fit TRBD2. From germline, CDR1 is SGHRS and CDR2 YFSETQ. V lost 0 bases to trimming and J lost 2 bases; unmatched junction nucleotides: 3. This CDR3 contains 15 residues. CDR3 sequence (DNA): TGCGCCAGCAGCTTGGGACTAGCGGTCACCTACGAGCAGTACTTC. Translation: CASSLGLAVTYEQYF.

The chain carries TRBV4-1 and TRBJ2-5; tentative D call: TRBD2 (6 bases). Germline-derived CDR1 and CDR2 are MGHRA and YSYEKL. The ends were cut back, 2 bases at V and 5 bases at J, with 15 bases in the middle. This CDR3 spans 15 amino acids. CDR3 DNA: TGCGCCAGCAGCCAAACCAGACTAGTCCGGGAGACCCAGTACTTC. This translates into CASSQTRLVRETQYF.

The chain uses TRBV30 and TRBJ1-6; the D is unclear. In germline, CDR1 is GTSNPN, CDR2 SVGIG (reference sequence). V was pared by 3 bases and J by 2 bases, with 11 bases between. There are 15 residues in the CDR3. CDR3 in DNA: TGTGCCTGGAGGATCCTTCCCCCCTATAATTCACCCCTCCACTTT. Translated, it gives CAWRILPPYNSPLHF.

This clone is a singleton in its sample. The chain links TRBV5-1 to TRBJ2-3; D gene ambiguous. V gave up 0 bases and J gave up 0 bases, with 8 bases separating them. In germline, CDR1 is SGHRS, CDR2 YFSETQ. The CDR3 covers 15 residues. The CDR3 nucleotides read TGCGCCAGCAGCTTGGCCAATCCCAGCACAGATACGCAGTATTTT. It specifies CASSLANPSTDTQYF.

The J gene is TRBJ2-7, the V gene TRBV30, with 9 bases fitting TRBD1. The CDR3 extends over 15 amino acids. V was pared by 4 bases and J by 5 bases, with 12 bases of the junction left unmatched. Per the germline V gene, CDR1 is GTSNPN and CDR2 is SVGIG (reference sequence). CDR3: CAWNRDRVSSNEQYF. CDR3 DNA sequence: TGTGCCTGGAATCGGGACAGGGTGTCAAGCAACGAGCAGTACTTC.

The chain has TRBV28 and TRBJ2-1; D perhaps matches TRBD2 (5 bases). V shed 2 bases and J shed 9 bases, with 11 bases lying between them. Germline-derived CDR1 and CDR2 are MDHEN and SYDVKM. The CDR3 covers 13 residues. CDR3 in amino acids: CASSLIAGPEQFF. The CDR3 nucleotides read TGTGCCAGCAGTTTAATCGCGGGCCCTGAGCAGTTCTTC. The full variable domain, in which reference TRBV28 and TRBJ2-1 provide the parts outside the CDR3, is DVKVTQSSRYLVKRTGEKVFLECVQDMDHENMFWYRQDPGLGLRLIYFSYDVKMKEKGDIPEGYSVSREKKERFSLILESASTNQTSMYLCASSLIAGPEQFFGPGTRLTVL.

The sample holds one count of this clone. This chain uses TRBV6-6 with TRBJ2-5; D is possibly TRBD2 (5 bases). Trimming stripped 2 bases from V and 7 bases from J, with 8 bases between. Per the germline V gene, CDR1 is MNHNY and CDR2 is SVGAGI (reference sequence). This CDR3 region has 12 residues. The CDR3 DNA reads TGTGCCAGCAGTTACCCGGCGGGGACCCAGTACTTC. The encoded protein is CASSYPAGTQYF.

The V call is TRBV12-3 or TRBV12-4, the J call TRBJ2-4; D unresolved. The ends were cut back, 3 bases at V and 2 bases at J, with 2 bases in the middle. CDR3 size: 12 residues. The CDR3 reads CASSLTKNIQYF. CDR3 DNA sequence: TGTGCCAGCAGTTTGACCAAAAACATTCAGTACTTC.

This sequence joins TRBV6-6 and TRBJ2-2, with 8 bases lining up with TRBD1. Germline lookup yields CDR1 MNHNY and CDR2 SVGAGI (reference sequence). CDR3 length: 13 amino acids. V shed 9 bases and J 7 bases; nucleotides not matched to a gene: 7. CDR3 coding DNA: TGTGCCAGTTGGACAGGGTTGGGCGGGGAGCTGTTTTTT. It codes for CASWTGLGGELFF.

The V and J genes are TRBV6-5 and TRBJ1-2; the match to TRBD1 covers 9 bases. V lost 2 bases to trimming and J lost 10 bases; unmatched junction nucleotides: 5. CDR1 is MNHEY and CDR2 is SVGAGI in the germline V gene. CDR3 length: 13 residues. In DNA form, the CDR3 reads TGTGCCAGCAGTTACCTTGGGACAGGGTCCTACACCTTC. This gives the protein CASSYLGTGSYTF.

This clone has only one observation. The chain couples TRBV6-1 to TRBJ1-6; D is ambiguous. Per the germline V gene, CDR1 is MNHNS and CDR2 is SASEGT. This CDR3 has 15 residues. V dropped 3 bases and J dropped 10 bases, with 16 bases sitting between them. CDR3 sequence reads: CASSDGRSRGSPLHF. As DNA, the CDR3 is TGTGCCAGCAGTGACGGTCGCAGTAGAGGATCACCCCTCCACTTT.

The V gene is TRBV6-5, the J gene TRBJ2-2; D is possibly TRBD2 (6 bases). The ends were cut back, 6 bases at V and 5 bases at J, with 16 bases in the middle. This CDR3 comprises 15 residues. From germline, CDR1 is MNHEY and CDR2 SVGAGI. In DNA form, the CDR3 reads TGTGCCAGCAGGCAACTAGCCAAAAGGACCGGGGAGCTGTTTTTT. Amino acids: CASRQLAKRTGELFF.

The chain employs TRBV24-1 and TRBJ1-2; D gene ambiguous. This CDR3 spans 14 amino acids. Germline CDR1 and CDR2: KGHDR and SFDVKD. V was shortened by 4 bases and J by 8 bases, with 16 bases between the two germline ends. CDR3 sequence reads: CATSEQGREWGYTF. CDR3 DNA sequence: TGTGCCACCAGTGAGCAAGGACGCGAGTGGGGCTACACCTTC.

V usage is TRBV19 and J usage is TRBJ2-7; 8 nucleotides align to TRBD1. The CDR3 is 14 amino acids. In germline, CDR1 is LNHDA, CDR2 SQIVND (reference sequence). V lost 6 bases, J lost 3 bases, and 7 bases stayed unmatched. The CDR3 reads CASSVPDRGYEQYF. CDR3 DNA sequence: TGTGCCAGTAGCGTTCCCGACAGGGGCTACGAGCAGTACTTC.

The CDR3 loop reads CASTRGAEAFF. As DNA, the CDR3 is TGTGCCAGCACCAGAGGGGCTGAAGCTTTCTTT. The J gene is TRBJ1-1, the V gene TRBV5-6; tentatively, D is TRBD1 (5 bases). Trimming stripped 6 bases from V and 6 bases from J, with 9 bases between. The CDR3 contains 11 residues. Germline-derived CDR1 and CDR2 are SGHDT and YYEEEE.

The CDR3 DNA follows: TGTGCCAGCAGCTCCCGTCGGGGGGGGGCTGGGGCCAACGTCCTGACTTTC. Translation: CASSSRRGGAGANVLTF. The chain combines TRBV7-3 with TRBJ2-6; 8 bases are shared with TRBD2. Losses at the gene ends were 4 bases for V and 2 bases for J; bases not matched to a gene: 7. Germline values: CDR1 SGHTA, CDR2 FQGTGA. This CDR3 is 17 amino acids long.

The V call is TRBV27, the J call TRBJ1-2, with 7 bases identical to TRBD1. After removal of 4 bases from V and 4 bases from J, the junction contained 6 bases not matched to a gene. Germline V lookup: CDR1 MNHEY, CDR2 SMNVEV (reference sequence). The CDR3 covers 14 residues. The CDR3 loop reads CASSSPGQLYGYTF. The CDR3 DNA follows: TGTGCCAGCAGTTCTCCGGGACAGCTCTATGGCTACACCTTC.

The chain links TRBV6-5 to TRBJ2-7; 8 positions agree with TRBD1. The CDR3 sequence is 15 residues long. V gave up 4 bases and J gave up 3 bases; unmatched junction bases: 8. CDR1 and CDR2 (germline): MNHEY, SVGAGI. CDR3 sequence reads: CASSFTGGPNYEQYF. The CDR3 bases are TGTGCCAGCAGTTTTACAGGGGGTCCCAACTACGAGCAGTACTTC.

This chain joins TRBV7-9 and TRBJ2-3, with 7 bases fitting TRBD2. The ends lost 6 bases at V and 4 bases at J; junction bases unmatched: 16. The germline CDR1 and CDR2 sequences are SEHNR and FQNEAQ (reference sequence). There are 17 residues in the CDR3. Here the CDR3 DNA reads TGTGCCAGCAGGCCTTATTTAGGGGAGGGAAGTGCAGATACGCAGTATTTT. It codes for CASRPYLGEGSADTQYF.

The chain is built from TRBV11-2 and TRBJ2-6; the match to TRBD1 covers 10 bases. CDR1 and CDR2 (germline): SGHAT, FQNNGV. Losses at the gene ends were 5 bases for V and 2 bases for J; bases not matched to a gene: 12. The CDR3 covers 19 residues. CDR3 region: CASSMGQGRGKAGANVLTF. In DNA form, the CDR3 reads TGTGCCAGCAGCATGGGACAGGGGCGGGGGAAGGCTGGGGCCAACGTCCTGACTTTC.

The chain links TRBV28 to TRBJ2-7, with 8 bases that match TRBD2. Germline CDR1 is MDHEN and CDR2 is SYDVKM. The CDR3 runs 14 residues. With 8 bases clipped from V and 2 bases from J, the junction kept 8 bases outside the gene matches. This chain's CDR3 is CASGGSGAAYEQYF. The CDR3 nucleotides read TGTGCCAGCGGCGGTAGCGGGGCAGCCTACGAGCAGTACTTC. Looking up the rest from reference TRBV28 and TRBJ2-7 gives the full variable domain: DVKVTQSSRYLVKRTGEKVFLECVQDMDHENMFWYRQDPGLGLRLIYFSYDVKMKEKGDIPEGYSVSREKKERFSLILESASTNQTSMYLCASGGSGAAYEQYFGPGTRLTVT.